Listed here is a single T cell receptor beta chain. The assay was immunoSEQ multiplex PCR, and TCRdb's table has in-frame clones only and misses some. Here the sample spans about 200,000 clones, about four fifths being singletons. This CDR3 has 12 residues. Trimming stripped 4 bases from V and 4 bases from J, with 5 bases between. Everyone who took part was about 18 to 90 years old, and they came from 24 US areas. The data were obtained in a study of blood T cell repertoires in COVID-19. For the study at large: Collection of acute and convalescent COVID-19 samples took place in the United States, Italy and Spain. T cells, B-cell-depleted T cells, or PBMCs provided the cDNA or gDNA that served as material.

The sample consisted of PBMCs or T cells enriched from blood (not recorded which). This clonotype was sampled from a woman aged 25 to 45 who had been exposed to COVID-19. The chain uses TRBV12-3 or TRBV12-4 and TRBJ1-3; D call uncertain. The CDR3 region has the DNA TGTGCCAGCAGTTCGGTGGGAAACACCATATATTTT. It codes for CASSSVGNTIYF.